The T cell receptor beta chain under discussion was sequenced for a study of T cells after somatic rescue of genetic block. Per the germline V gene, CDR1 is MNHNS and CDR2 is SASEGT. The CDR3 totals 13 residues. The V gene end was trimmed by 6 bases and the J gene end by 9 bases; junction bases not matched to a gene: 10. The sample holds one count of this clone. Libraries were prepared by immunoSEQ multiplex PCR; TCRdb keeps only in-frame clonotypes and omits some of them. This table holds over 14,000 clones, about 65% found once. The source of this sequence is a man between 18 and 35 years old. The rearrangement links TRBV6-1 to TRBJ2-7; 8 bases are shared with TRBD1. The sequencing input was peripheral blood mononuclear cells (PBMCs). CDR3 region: CASSPGDRLRQYF. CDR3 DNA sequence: TGTGCCAGCAGCCCAGGGGACAGGTTAAGGCAGTACTTC.